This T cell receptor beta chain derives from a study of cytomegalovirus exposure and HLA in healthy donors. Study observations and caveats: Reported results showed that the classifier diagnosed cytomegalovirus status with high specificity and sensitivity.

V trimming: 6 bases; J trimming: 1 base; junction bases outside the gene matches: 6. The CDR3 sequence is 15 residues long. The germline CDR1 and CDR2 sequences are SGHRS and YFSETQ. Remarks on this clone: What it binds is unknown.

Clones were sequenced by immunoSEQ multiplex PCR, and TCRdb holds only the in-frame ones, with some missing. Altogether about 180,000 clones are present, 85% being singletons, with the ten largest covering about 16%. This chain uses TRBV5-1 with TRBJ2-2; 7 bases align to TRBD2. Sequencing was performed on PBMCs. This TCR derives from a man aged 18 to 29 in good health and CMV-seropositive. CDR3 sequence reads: CASKPASGNTGELFF. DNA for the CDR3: TGCGCCAGCAAGCCCGCTAGCGGGAACACCGGGGAGCTGTTTTTT.